This T cell receptor (beta chain) was identified during a study of T cell changes during pregnancy in multiple sclerosis. The CDR3 sequence is 17 residues long. CDR1 is SGDLS and CDR2 is YYNGEE in the germline V gene. Trimming took 4 bases from V and 3 from J; bases not matched to a gene: 13. Clones were sequenced by immunoSEQ multiplex PCR, and TCRdb holds only the in-frame ones, with some missing. The sample has around 63,000 clones, 90% to 95% seen once. The chain is built from TRBV9 and TRBJ2-3, with 8 bases matching TRBD1. This sample comprised peripheral blood, obtained after pregnancy. This receptor was obtained from a female donor with multiple sclerosis, enrolled in a pregnancy study. CDR3 DNA: TGTGCCAGCAGCACCCCCCGGAGGACAGGGACGACAGATACGCAGTATTTT. Translating it yields CASSTPRRTGTTDTQYF.